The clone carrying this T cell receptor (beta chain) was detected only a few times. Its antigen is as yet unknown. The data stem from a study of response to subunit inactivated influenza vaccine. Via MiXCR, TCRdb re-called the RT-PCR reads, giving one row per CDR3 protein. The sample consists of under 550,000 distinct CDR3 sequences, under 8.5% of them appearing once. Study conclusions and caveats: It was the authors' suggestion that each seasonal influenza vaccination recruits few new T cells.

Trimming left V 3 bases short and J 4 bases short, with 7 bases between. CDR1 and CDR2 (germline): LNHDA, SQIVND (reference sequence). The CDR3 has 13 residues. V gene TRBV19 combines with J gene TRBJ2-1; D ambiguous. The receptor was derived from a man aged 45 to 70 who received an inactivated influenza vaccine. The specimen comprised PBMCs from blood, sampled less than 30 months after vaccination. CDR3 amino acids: CASSIREYNEQFF. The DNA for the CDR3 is TGTGCCAGTAGTATCCGAGAATACAATGAGCAGTTCTTC.